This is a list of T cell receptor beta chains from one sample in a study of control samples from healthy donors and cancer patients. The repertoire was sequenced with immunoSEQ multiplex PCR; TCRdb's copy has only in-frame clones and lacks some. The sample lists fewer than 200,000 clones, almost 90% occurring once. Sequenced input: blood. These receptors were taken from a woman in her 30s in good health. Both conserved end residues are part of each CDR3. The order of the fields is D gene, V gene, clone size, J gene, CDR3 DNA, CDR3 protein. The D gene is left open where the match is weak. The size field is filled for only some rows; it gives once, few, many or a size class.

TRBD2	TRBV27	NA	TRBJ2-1	TGTGCCAGCAGTGTTCCGGGACTAGCGATGGGTGAGCAGTTCTTC	CASSVPGLAMGEQFF
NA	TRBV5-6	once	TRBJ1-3	TGTGCCAGCAGCTTTGGCAGGGGTGAAAACACCATATATTTT	CASSFGRGENTIYF
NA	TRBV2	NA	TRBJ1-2	TGTGCCAGCAGTGAACCCACAGAGAAGAGTACTAACTATGGCTACACCTTC	CASSEPTEKSTNYGYTF
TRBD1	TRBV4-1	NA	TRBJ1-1	TGCGCCAGCAGCCAAGACCGCAGCCCGACAGGGAGCACTGAAGCTTTCTTT	CASSQDRSPTGSTEAFF
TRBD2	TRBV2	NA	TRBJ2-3	TGTGCCAGCATAGCGGGGGGGCCAGTCGGGGATACGCAGTATTTT	CASIAGGPVGDTQYF
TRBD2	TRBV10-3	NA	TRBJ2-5	TGTGCCGCAAGAAGGGCGACTAGCGGGGGGCAAGAGACCCAGTACTTC	CAARRATSGGQETQYF
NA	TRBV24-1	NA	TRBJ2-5	TGTGCCACCAGTGATGGAGTAGAGACCCAGTACTTC	CATSDGVETQYF
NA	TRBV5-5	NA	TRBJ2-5	TGTGCCAGCAGCCTCCCTGGTGAAGAGACCCAGTACTTC	CASSLPGEETQYF
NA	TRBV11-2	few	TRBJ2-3	TGTGCCAGCAGCCTCGATCTGCGAAGCACAGATACGCAGTATTTT	CASSLDLRSTDTQYF
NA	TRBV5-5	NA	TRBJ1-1	TGTGCCAGCAGCTTGAGGGCAGGGGTAGGGGCTGAAGCTTTCTTT	CASSLRAGVGAEAFF
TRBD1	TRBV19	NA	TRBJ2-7	TGTGCCAGAAACACGACAGGGGGCTACGAGCAGTACTTC	CARNTTGGYEQYF
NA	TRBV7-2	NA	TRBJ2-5	TGTGCCAGCAGCCTTAGTATGGAGACCCAGTACTTC	CASSLSMETQYF
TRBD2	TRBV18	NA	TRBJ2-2	TGTGCCAGCTCATCTAGCGGGGCGAACACCGGGGAGCTGTTTTTT	CASSSSGANTGELFF
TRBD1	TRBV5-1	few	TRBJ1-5	TGCGCCAGCAGCTGGGTGACAGGGGCCAATCAGCCCCAGCATTTT	CASSWVTGANQPQHF
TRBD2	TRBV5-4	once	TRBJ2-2	TGTGCCAGCAGCTTAAGGTCGGGAGGAACAAATGCCGGGGAGCTGTTTTTT	CASSLRSGGTNAGELFF
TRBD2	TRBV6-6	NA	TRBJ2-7	TGTGCCAGCAGTTACTTGGCGCCGGGAGGGCCTCAGGAGCAGTACTTC	CASSYLAPGGPQEQYF
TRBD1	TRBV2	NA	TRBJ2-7	TGTGCCAGCAGTGAGGGGACAGGACCTACCTACGAGCAGTACTTC	CASSEGTGPTYEQYF
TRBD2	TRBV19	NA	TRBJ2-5	TGTGCCAGTAGTATGGGATGGACTAGCGGGAGAGAGACCCAGTACTTC	CASSMGWTSGRETQYF
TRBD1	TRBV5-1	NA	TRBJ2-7	TGCGCCAGCAGCTCCGGGACAGGGGCCCACGAGCAGTACTTC	CASSSGTGAHEQYF
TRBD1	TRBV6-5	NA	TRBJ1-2	TGTGCCAGCACAACCCGGGACAGGGACGGCTACACCTTC	CASTTRDRDGYTF
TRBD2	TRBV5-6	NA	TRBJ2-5	TGTGCCAGCAGCCCCCCCTTTAGCGGGACCGGAATGGTGGCCCAGTACTTC	CASSPPFSGTGMVAQYF
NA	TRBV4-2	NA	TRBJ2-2	TGTGCCAGCAGCCAGGCCTTAGCCGGGGAGCTGTTTTTT	CASSQALAGELFF
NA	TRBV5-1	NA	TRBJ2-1	TGCGCCAGCAGCAGGACGGCTGACAATGAGCAGTTCTTC	CASSRTADNEQFF
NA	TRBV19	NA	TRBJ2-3	TGTGCCAGTAGCCGAATAGGGGGTTCAGATACGCAGTATTTT	CASSRIGGSDTQYF
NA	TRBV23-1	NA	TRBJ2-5	TGCGCCAGCTACCAGGGGGGTGGGGAGACCCAGTACTTC	CASYQGGGETQYF
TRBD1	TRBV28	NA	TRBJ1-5	TGTGCCAGCAGACAGGGGGCGCCTGGCAATCAGCCCCAGCATTTT	CASRQGAPGNQPQHF
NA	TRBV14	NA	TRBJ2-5	TGTGCCAGCAGCCAAGATTGGGAAGGGATCGAGACCCAGTACTTC	CASSQDWEGIETQYF
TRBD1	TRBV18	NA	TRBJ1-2	TGTGCCAGCTCACCAGGGACAGGGGACCCCTATGGCTACACCTTC	CASSPGTGDPYGYTF
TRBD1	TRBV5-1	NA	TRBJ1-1	TGCGCCAGCAGACAACAACAGGGGGCAACTGAAGCTTTCTTT	CASRQQQGATEAFF
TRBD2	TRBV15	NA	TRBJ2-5	TGTGCCACCAGCCCCAGACTAGCGGGAGACGGGACCCAGTACTTC	CATSPRLAGDGTQYF
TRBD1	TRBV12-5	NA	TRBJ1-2	TGTGCTAGTGGCTATGAACAGGGGGCGGATGGCTACACCTTC	CASGYEQGADGYTF
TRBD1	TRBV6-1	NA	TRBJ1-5	TGTGCCAGCAGTGAGAGGGGGCCCTTTGGCAATCAGCCCCAGCATTTT	CASSERGPFGNQPQHF
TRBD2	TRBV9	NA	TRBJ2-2	TGTGCCAGCAGCGTAGAAGCGGGGGACACCGGGGAGCTGTTTTTT	CASSVEAGDTGELFF
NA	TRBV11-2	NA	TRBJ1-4	TGTGCCAGCAGCTTAAGGGTTAGGAGGATCTCTGAAGAAAAACTGTTTTTT	CASSLRVRRISEEKLFF
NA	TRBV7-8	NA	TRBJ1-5	TGTGCCAGCAGCCGGGGGGGAGCCATGTATAGCAATCAGCCCCAGCATTTT	CASSRGGAMYSNQPQHF